The source of this T cell receptor beta chain is a study of blood T cell repertoires in COVID-19. Study context: Sample material is recorded as cDNA or gDNA derived from T cells, B-cell-depleted T cells, or PBMCs.

The CDR3 is 15 residues long. Germline V CDR1 and CDR2: LNHDA, SQIVND (reference sequence). Trimming at V came to 8 bases and at J to 3 bases, leaving 9 bases not matched to a gene. Seattle's cohort entered during active infection and was followed longitudinally. As processed by the authors: Amplification from reference gene primers served as the basis for estimated nucleated cell counts. The assay was immunoSEQ multiplex PCR, and TCRdb's table has in-frame clones only and misses some. V and J calls and clone size come straight from that table; D and trimming were deduced from the DNA. Here the sample spans 250,000 to 350,000 clones, approximately 84% being singletons.

Sequencing was done on a sample of peripheral blood. This clonotype originated in a human donor with COVID-19, enrolled during active disease. The donor label of this sample is uncertain. V is TRBV19 and J is TRBJ2-3; TRBD2 aligns across 9 bases. The CDR3 DNA sequence: TGTGCCAGTCGAACCACAGCGGGAGGAACAGATACGCAGTATTTT. Its translation: CASRTTAGGTDTQYF.